This T cell receptor beta chain was captured in a study of cytomegalovirus exposure and HLA in healthy donors. Overall study results and limits: Cytomegalovirus association was assigned to about 180 TCR beta chains.

The V gene end was trimmed by 0 bases and the J gene end by 10 bases; junction bases not matched to a gene: 11. CDR1 and CDR2 from the germline V gene are SGDLS and YYNGEE. This CDR3 has 17 amino acids. Assay used: immunoSEQ multiplex PCR; TCRdb lists only in-frame clones, some missing. The sample contains some 98,000 clones, about 83% of which appear only once. Of note for this clone: The antigen remains undetermined.

The chain uses TRBV9 and TRBJ2-1; 12 nucleotides line up with TRBD1. Sequencing used PBMCs. This receptor was identified in a woman in her twenties or thirties in good health and CMV-seronegative. CDR3 DNA sequence: TGTGCCAGCAGCGTAGGAGGGAGCGGGACAGGGGGCATGGAGCAGTTCTTC. Amino acids: CASSVGGSGTGGMEQFF.